This TCR beta chain was sequenced for a study of blood T cells in healthy people across ages. General study findings and limits: A roughly linear fall in TCR beta diversity per million T cells was seen with increasing age. PBMC samples, being unsorted, prevented any conclusive comparison of naive and antigen-experienced cells. Higher diversity and more naive CD4+ cells were features of long-lived donors, compared to aged donors.

Germline loops: CDR1 MNHEY, CDR2 SMNVEV (reference sequence). The V gene lost 5 bases and the J gene lost 7 bases, with 12 bases spanning the gap. The CDR3 runs 13 residues. With respect to this clonotype: Its antigen remains unknown.

Then a second PCR, running roughly 6 to 11 cycles, was carried out with a sample-barcoded 5' primer and a J-beta primer mix. TCRdb reprocessed the 5' RACE reads with MiXCR, giving one entry per CDR3 protein. The table shows about 1.4 million distinct CDR3 sequences, with roughly 64% occurring only once. The clonotype comes from a man between 18 and 29 years old in good health. This chain links TRBV27 with TRBJ1-5; tentative D call: TRBD1 (6 bases). Sequencing was done on a sample of blood. CDR3: CASSQGQGQPQHF. The CDR3 DNA sequence: TGTGCCAGCAGTCAAGGGCAGGGGCAGCCCCAGCATTTT.